Listed below are T cell receptor beta chains from one sample, sequenced in a study of blood T cell repertoires in COVID-19. Sequencing was performed with immunoSEQ multiplex PCR; in TCRdb, only in-frame clones are kept and a portion is missing. The sample has about 240,000 clones; roughly 80% are singletons. Sequenced: peripheral blood. These receptor sequences come from a woman in her fifties or sixties with active or convalescent COVID-19. Both conserved end residues are part of each CDR3. The order of the fields is V gene, clone size, J gene, CDR3 protein. Not every row has a clone size; where given, it reads once, few, many or a size class.

TRBV6-5	NA	TRBJ1-1	CASGPRAAAEAFF
TRBV6-2/TRBV6-3	NA	TRBJ2-1	CASSYSQGSNEQFF
TRBV7-8	NA	TRBJ1-1	CASSPPDRVTVEAFF
TRBV6-2/TRBV6-3	NA	TRBJ1-5	CASSYYEQPQHF
TRBV18	once	TRBJ1-5	CASSPLGQGSQPQHF
TRBV21-1	NA	TRBJ1-5	CASSKAYRGIWDQPQHF
TRBV6-5	NA	TRBJ1-1	CASSLQGAGNTEAFF
TRBV18	NA	TRBJ1-1	CASSLTGFEAFF
TRBV10-3	NA	TRBJ2-1	CAISDLAGGYNEQFF
TRBV5-1	NA	TRBJ2-5	CASSQLGLAGRGKTQYF
TRBV9	NA	TRBJ1-2	CASSPQGAVGYGYTF
TRBV4-3	NA	TRBJ2-5	CASSQGGPRETQYF
TRBV15	NA	TRBJ1-2	CATSRDHTALANYGYTF
TRBV3-1/TRBV3-2	NA	TRBJ1-1	CASSPTGGAEAFF
TRBV28	NA	TRBJ1-2	CASSLRGGQGATYGYTF
TRBV4-1	NA	TRBJ1-5	CASSPVPDLPGEAQHF
TRBV7-9	NA	TRBJ1-4	CASSAILQGDEKLFF
TRBV2	NA	TRBJ1-4	CASRVTGSNEKLFF
TRBV6-1	NA	TRBJ1-4	CASSEQWGIPTNEKLFF
TRBV7-8	NA	TRBJ2-7	CASSPRTSGAGEQYF
TRBV9	NA	TRBJ2-3	CASSVDGGSRTDTQYF
TRBV5-5	NA	TRBJ2-3	CASSLVLAGGDTQYF
TRBV5-1	NA	TRBJ1-4	CASSPYRTATNEKLFF
TRBV7-9	NA	TRBJ2-3	CASSLRTGPRTDTQYF
TRBV18	NA	TRBJ2-5	CASSPSSQETQYF
TRBV6-2/TRBV6-3	NA	TRBJ1-5	CASSNGPGGNQPQHF
TRBV7-9	NA	TRBJ2-7	CASSSTVSYEQYF
TRBV16	NA	TRBJ1-1	CASSQSYNTEAFF
TRBV4-2	NA	TRBJ1-5	CASSLRTGDNQPQHF
TRBV27	NA	TRBJ2-7	CASSPGVWGLYEQYF
TRBV9	NA	TRBJ2-3	CASSGRTDRDTQYF
TRBV6-5	few	TRBJ1-1	CASSRDRGMNTEAFF
TRBV24-1	NA	TRBJ2-3	CATSEGGKDTDTQYF
TRBV19	NA	TRBJ2-7	CASSIIAQGTFEQYF
TRBV7-2	NA	TRBJ2-1	CASSLTRGAYNEQFF
TRBV4-1	once	TRBJ2-2	CASSQVPGWDTGELFF
TRBV9	NA	TRBJ1-5	CASSPGTGGNQPQHF
TRBV27	NA	TRBJ1-2	CASSSNTGFYGYTF
TRBV5-1	NA	TRBJ1-1	CASSLVGRANTEAFF
TRBV19	once	TRBJ1-1	CASSTRTGPGTENTEAFF
TRBV5-8	NA	TRBJ2-7	CASSLQGTSYEQYF
TRBV25-1	NA	TRBJ1-1	CASMGTVPEAFF
TRBV7-9	once	TRBJ1-2	CASSSDRTGGYTF
TRBV7-8	NA	TRBJ2-2	CASSLSARVDTGELFF